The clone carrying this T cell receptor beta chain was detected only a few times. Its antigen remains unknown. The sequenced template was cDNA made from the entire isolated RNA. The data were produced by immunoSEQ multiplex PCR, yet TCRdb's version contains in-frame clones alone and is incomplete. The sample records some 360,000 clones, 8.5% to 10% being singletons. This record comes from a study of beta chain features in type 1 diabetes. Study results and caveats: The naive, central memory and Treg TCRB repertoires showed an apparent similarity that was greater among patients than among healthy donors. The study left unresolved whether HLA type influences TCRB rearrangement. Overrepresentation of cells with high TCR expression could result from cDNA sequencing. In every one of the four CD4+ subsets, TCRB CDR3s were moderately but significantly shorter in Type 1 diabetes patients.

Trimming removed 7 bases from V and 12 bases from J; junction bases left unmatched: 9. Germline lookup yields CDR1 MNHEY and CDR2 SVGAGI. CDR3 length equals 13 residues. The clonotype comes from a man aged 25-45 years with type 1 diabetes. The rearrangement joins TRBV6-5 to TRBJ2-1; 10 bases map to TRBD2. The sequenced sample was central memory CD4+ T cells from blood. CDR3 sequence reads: CASNPYSSGRQFF. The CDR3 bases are TGTGCCAGCAATCCTTATTCTAGCGGGAGGCAGTTCTTC.